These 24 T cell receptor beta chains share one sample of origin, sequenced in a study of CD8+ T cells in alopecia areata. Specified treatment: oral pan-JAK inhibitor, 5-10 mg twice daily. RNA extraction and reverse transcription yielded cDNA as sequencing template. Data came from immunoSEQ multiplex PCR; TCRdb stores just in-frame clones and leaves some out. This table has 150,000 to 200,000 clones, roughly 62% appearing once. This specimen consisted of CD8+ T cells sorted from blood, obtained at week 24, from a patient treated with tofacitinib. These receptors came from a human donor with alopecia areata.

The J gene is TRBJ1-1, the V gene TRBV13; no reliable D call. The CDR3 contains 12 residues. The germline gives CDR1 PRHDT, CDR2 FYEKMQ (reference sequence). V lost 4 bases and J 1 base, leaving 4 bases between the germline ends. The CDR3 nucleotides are TGTGCCAGCAGCTCAGGGAACACTGAAGCTTTCTTT. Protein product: CASSSGNTEAFF.

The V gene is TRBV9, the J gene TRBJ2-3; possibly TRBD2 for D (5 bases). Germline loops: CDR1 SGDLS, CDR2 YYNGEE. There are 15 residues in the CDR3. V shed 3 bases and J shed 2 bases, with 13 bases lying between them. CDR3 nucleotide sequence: TGTGCCAGCAGCGACCCGGGGTATATCACAGATACGCAGTATTTT. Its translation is CASSDPGYITDTQYF.

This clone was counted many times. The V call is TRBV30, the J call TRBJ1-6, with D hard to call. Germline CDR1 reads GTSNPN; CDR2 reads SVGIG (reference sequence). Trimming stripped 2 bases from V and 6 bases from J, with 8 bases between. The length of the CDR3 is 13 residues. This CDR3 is CAWSSGSNSPLHF. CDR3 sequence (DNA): TGTGCCTGGAGTAGCGGGAGTAATTCACCCCTCCACTTT.

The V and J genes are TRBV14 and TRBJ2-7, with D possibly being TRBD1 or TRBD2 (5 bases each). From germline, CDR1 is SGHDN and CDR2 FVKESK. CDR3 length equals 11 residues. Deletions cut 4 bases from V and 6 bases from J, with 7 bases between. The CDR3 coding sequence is TGTGCCAGCAGCCCGGGGACCGAGCAGTACTTC. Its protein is CASSPGTEQYF.

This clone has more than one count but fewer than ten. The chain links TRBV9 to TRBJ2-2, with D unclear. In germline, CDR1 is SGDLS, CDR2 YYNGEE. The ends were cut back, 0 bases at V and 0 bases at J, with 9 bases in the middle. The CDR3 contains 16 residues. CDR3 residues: CASSVGGRTNTGELFF. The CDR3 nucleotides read TGTGCCAGCAGCGTAGGTGGACGGACGAACACCGGGGAGCTGTTTTTT.

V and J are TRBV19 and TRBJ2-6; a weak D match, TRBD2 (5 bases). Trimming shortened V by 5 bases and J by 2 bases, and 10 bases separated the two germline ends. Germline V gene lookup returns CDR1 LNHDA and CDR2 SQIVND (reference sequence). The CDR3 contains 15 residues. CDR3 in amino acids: CASSLGVPGANVLTF. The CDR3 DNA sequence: TGTGCCAGTAGTCTGGGAGTACCTGGGGCCAACGTCCTGACTTTC.

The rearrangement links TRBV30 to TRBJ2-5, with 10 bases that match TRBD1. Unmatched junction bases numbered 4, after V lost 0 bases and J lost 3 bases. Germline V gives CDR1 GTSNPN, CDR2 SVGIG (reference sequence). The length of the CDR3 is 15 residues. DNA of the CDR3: TGTGCCTGGAGTGTAGGGACAGGGGCAAAAGAGACCCAGTACTTC. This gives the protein CAWSVGTGAKETQYF.

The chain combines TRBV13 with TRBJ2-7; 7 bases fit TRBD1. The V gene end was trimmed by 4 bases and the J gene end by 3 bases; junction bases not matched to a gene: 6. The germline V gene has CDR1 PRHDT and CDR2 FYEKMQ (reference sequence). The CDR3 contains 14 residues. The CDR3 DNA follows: TGTGCCAGCAGCTCAGGGACAGCCCACTACGAGCAGTACTTC. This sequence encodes CASSSGTAHYEQYF.

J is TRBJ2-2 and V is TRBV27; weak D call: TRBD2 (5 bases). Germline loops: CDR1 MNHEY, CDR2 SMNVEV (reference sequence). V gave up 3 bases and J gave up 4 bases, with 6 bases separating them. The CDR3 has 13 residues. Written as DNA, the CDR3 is TGTGCCAGCAGTTTCGGGGTCACCGGGGAGCTGTTTTTT. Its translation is CASSFGVTGELFF.

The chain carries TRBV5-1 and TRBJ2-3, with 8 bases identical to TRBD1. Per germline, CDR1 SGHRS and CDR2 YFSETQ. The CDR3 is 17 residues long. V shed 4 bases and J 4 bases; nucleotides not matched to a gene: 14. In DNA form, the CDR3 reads TGCGCCAGCAGCCCCCGTCCCTTCAGGGGGCAGGCAGATACGCAGTATTTT. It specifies CASSPRPFRGQADTQYF.

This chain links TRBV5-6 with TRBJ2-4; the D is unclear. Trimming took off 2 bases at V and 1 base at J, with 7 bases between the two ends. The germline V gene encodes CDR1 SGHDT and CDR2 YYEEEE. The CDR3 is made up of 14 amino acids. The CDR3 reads CASSFEWAKNIQYF. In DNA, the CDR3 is TGTGCCAGCAGCTTTGAATGGGCCAAAAACATTCAGTACTTC.

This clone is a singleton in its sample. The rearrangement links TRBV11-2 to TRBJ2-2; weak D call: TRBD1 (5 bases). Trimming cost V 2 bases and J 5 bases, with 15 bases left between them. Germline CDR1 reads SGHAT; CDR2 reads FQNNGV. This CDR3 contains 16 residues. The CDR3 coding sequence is TGTGCCAGCAGCTTATTCGGACAATTGGGGACCGGGGAGCTGTTTTTT. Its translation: CASSLFGQLGTGELFF.

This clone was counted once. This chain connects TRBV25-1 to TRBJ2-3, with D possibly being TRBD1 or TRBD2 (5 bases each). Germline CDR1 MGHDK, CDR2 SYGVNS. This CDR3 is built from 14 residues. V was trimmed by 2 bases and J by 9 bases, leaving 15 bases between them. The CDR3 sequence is CASSEIAGGDTQYF. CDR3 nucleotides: TGTGCCAGCAGTGAAATAGCCGGTGGGGACACGCAGTATTTT.

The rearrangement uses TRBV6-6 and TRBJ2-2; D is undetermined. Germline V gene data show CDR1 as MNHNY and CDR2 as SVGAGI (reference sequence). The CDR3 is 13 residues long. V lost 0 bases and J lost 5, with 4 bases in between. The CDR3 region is CASSYSETGELFF. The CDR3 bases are TGTGCCAGCAGTTACTCCGAGACCGGGGAGCTGTTTTTT.

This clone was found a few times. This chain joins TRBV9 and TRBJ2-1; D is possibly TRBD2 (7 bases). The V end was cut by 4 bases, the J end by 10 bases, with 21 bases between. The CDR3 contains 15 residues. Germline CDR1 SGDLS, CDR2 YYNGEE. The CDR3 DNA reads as TGTGCCAGCAGCCCAATTGGAGGGGGGGTATACGAGCAGTTCTTC. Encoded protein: CASSPIGGGVYEQFF.

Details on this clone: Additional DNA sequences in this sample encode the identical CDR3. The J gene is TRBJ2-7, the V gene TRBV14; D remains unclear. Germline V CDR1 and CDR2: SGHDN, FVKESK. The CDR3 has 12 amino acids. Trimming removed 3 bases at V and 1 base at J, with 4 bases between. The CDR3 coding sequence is TGTGCCAGCAGCCAGGGGTCCTACGAGCAGTACTTC. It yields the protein CASSQGSYEQYF.

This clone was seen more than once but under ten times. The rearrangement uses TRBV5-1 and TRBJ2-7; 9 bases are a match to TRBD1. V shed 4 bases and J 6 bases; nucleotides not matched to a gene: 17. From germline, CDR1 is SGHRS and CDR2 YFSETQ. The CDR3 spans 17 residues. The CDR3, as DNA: TGCGCCAGCAGCCCCTATTTGGACAGGGGCTCCCCTTCCGAGCAGTACTTC. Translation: CASSPYLDRGSPSEQYF.

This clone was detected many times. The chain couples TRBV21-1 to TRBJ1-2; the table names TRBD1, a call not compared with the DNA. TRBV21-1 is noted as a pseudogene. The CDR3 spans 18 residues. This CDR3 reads CASSKAEHNHRGRKGYTF. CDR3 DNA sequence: TGTGCCAGCAGCAAAGCGGAGCACAACCACAGGGGGCGAAAAGGCTACACCTTC.

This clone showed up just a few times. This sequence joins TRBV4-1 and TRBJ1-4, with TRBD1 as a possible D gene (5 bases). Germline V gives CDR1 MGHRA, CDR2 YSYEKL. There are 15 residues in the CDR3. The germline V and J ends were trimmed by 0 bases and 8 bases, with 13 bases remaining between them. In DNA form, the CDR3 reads TGCGCCAGCAGCCAAGAGGATGCGACAGACGAAAAACTGTTTTTT. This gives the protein CASSQEDATDEKLFF.

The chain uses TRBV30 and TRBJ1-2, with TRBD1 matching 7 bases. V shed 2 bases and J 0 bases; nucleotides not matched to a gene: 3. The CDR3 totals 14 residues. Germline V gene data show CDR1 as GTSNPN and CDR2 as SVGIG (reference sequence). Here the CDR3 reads CAWSNRGANYGYTF. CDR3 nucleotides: TGTGCCTGGAGTAACAGGGGAGCTAACTATGGCTACACCTTC.

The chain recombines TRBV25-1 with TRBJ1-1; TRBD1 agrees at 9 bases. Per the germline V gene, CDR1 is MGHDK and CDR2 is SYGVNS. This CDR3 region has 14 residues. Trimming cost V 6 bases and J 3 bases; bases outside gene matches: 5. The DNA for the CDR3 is TGTGCCAGCAGCCCGGGACAGGGACACACTGAAGCTTTCTTT. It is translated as CASSPGQGHTEAFF.

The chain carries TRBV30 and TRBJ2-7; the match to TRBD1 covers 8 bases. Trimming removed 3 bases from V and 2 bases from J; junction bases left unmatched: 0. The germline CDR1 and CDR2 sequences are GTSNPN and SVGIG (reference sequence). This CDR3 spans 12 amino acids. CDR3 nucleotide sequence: TGTGCCTGGAGACAGGGGGCCTACGAGCAGTACTTC. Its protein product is CAWRQGAYEQYF.

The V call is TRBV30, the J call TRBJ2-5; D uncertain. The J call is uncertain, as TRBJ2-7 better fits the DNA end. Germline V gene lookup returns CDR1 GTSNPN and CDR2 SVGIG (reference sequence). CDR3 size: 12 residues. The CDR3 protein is CAWSDDRYEQYF. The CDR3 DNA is TGTGCCTGGAGTGACGACCGCTACGAGCAGTACTTC.

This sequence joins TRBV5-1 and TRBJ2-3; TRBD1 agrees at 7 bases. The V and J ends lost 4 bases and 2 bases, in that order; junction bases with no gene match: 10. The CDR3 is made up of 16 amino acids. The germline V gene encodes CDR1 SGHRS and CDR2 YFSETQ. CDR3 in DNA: TGCGCCAGCAGCCACGACCTTGACAGGGACACAGATACGCAGTATTTT. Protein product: CASSHDLDRDTDTQYF.